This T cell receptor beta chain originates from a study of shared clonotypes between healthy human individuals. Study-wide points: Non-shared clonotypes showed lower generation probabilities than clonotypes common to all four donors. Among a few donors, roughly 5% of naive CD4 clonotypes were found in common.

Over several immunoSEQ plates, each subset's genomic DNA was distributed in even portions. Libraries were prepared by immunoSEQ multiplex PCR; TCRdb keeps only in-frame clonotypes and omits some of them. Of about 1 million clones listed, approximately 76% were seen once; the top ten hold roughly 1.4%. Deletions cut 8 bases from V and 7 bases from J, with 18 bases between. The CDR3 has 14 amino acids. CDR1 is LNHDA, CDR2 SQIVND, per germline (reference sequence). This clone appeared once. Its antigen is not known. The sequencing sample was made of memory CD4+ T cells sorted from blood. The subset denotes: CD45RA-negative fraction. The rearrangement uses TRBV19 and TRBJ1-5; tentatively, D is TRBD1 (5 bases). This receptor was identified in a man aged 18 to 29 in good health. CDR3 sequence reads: CASHLGGGGQPQHF. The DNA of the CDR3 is TGTGCCAGTCACCTGGGGGGGGGAGGCCAGCCCCAGCATTTT.